This T cell receptor beta chain is from a study of naive and memory T cell subsets. The CDR3 has 15 amino acids. Trimming removed 3 bases from V and 1 base from J, with 10 bases in between. CDR1 is SGHTA and CDR2 is FQGNSA in the germline V gene. General study results and limits: Diversity fell and Gini index rose from naive through CM, EM, EMRA.

An equimolar mix of two oligonucleotides served as the beta constant-region primer for TRBC1 and TRBC2. An oligonucleotide with the SP2 primer and a 12-nucleotide UMI was ligated to the cDNA 3' end. From the UMI-ligation and nested PCR reads, TCRdb called clonotypes with MiXCR, one entry per CDR3 protein. Of fewer than 40,000 distinct CDR3 sequences in the sample, roughly 14% were seen once. Comments on this clonotype: Its target is unknown.

The sequence was collected from a human donor in good health. The material sequenced was effector memory CD4+ T cells from blood. Subset indicated: effector memory, CD45RA- CD27-. The J gene is TRBJ1-5, the V gene TRBV7-2; D might be TRBD1 (5 bases). CDR3 nucleotide sequence: TGTGCCAGCAGCTTCGCAGGGTTGAGCAATCAGCCCCAGCATTTT. Amino acids: CASSFAGLSNQPQHF.